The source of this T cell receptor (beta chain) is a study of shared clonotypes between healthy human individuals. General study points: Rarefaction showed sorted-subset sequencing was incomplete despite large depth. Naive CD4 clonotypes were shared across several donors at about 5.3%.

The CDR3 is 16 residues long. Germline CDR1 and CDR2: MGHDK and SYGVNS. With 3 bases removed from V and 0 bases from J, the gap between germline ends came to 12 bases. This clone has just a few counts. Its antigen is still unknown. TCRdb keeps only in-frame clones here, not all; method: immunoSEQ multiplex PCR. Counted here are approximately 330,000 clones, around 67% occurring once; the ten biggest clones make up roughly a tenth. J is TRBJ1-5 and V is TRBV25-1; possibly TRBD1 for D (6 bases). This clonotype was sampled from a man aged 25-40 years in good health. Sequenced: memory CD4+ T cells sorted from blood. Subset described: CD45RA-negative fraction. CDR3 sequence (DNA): TGTGCCAGCAGTGACCGGACAGAAAATAGCAATCAGCCCCAGCATTTT. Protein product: CASSDRTENSNQPQHF.